These 12 T cell receptor beta chains share one sample of origin, sequenced in a study of blood T cell repertoires in COVID-19 (TCRdb year 2020). Libraries were built with the immunoSEQ multiplex PCR assay. TCRdb obtained this table from immuneACCESS and retained in-frame rearrangements with V and J assigned. These tables miss some clones; where compared with another copy, unresolved V genes account for less than half of the shortfall, and the remainder is unexplained. A total of around 68,000 clones appear in this sample, about 81% of them only once. The top ten clonotypes cover over 8.5% of the sample. Sequenced: peripheral blood. Receptors were obtained from a human donor in a cohort sampled during active COVID-19.

V is TRBV9 and J is TRBJ2-7, with 13 nucleotides matching TRBD2. With V trimmed by 3 bases and J by 4 bases, 4 bases remained unmatched. CDR3 length: 15 residues. Germline V gene sequence: CDR1 SGDLS, CDR2 YYNGEE. The CDR3 bases are TGTGCCAGCAGCGAGGGACTAGCGGGATCATACGAGCAGTACTTC. Translation: CASSEGLAGSYEQYF.

The chain combines TRBV24-1 with TRBJ2-3; 8 bases line up with TRBD2. V was pared by 4 bases and J by 4 bases, with 9 bases of the junction left unmatched. This CDR3 contains 16 residues. Per the germline V gene, CDR1 is KGHDR and CDR2 is SFDVKD. The CDR3 nucleotides are TGTGCCACCAGTGACACCGGACTAGCAATTTCAGATACGCAGTATTTT. Protein product: CATSDTGLAISDTQYF.

The chain uses TRBV10-2 and TRBJ1-5, with no clear D. V lost 1 base, J lost 4 bases, and 5 bases lay in between. CDR3 length equals 13 residues. Germline V CDR1 and CDR2: WSHSY, SAAADI. The CDR3 nucleotides are TGCGCCAGCAGTGAGTTCTTTAATCAGCCCCAGCATTTT. Its translation is CASSEFFNQPQHF.

The count of this clone is one. V gene TRBV28 combines with J gene TRBJ2-3; 13 nucleotides align to TRBD2. The CDR3 totals 18 residues. Unmatched junction bases numbered 11, after V lost 6 bases and J lost 2 bases. CDR1 is MDHEN and CDR2 is SYDVKM in the germline V gene. This chain's CDR3 is CASRGLAGYQGFTDTQYF. In nucleotides, the CDR3 is TGTGCCAGCAGGGGACTAGCGGGGTATCAAGGGTTCACAGATACGCAGTATTTT.

The count of this clone is one. V and J are TRBV6-5 and TRBJ2-3, with 10 bases identical to TRBD1. The ends lost 5 bases at V and 2 bases at J; junction bases unmatched: 4. Germline values: CDR1 MNHEY, CDR2 SVGAGI. This CDR3 is 15 amino acids long. CDR3 sequence reads: CASSRTGGDTDTQYF. CDR3 sequence (DNA): TGTGCCAGCAGTCGGACAGGGGGAGACACAGATACGCAGTATTTT.

This clone occurred once. This chain connects TRBV4-1 to TRBJ2-1, with TRBD1 as a possible D gene (6 bases). Trimming stripped 3 bases from V and 9 bases from J, with 15 bases between. The CDR3 sequence is 14 residues long. In germline, CDR1 is MGHRA, CDR2 YSYEKL. The CDR3 region has the DNA TGCGCCAGCAGCCAGATAACAGGGACCGGTGAGCAGTTCTTC. Translating it yields CASSQITGTGEQFF.

The chain uses TRBV5-6 and TRBJ2-2; D is perhaps TRBD1 (6 bases). The V gene's germline CDR1 is SGHDT and CDR2 YYEEEE. This CDR3 region has 17 residues. The V end lost 2 bases, the J end lost 6 bases, and 20 bases lay between the germline ends. In DNA, the CDR3 is TGTGCCAGCAGCTTAATAAGCAACAGGGTTCAGGCCGGGGAGCTGTTTTTT. It encodes CASSLISNRVQAGELFF. Supplemented by reference TRBV5-6 and TRBJ2-2, the full variable domain reads DAGVTQSPTHLIKTRGQQVTLRCSPKSGHDTVSWYQQALGQGPQFIFQYYEEEERQRGNFPDRFSGHQFPNYSSELNVNALLLGDSALYLCASSLISNRVQAGELFFGEGSRLTVL.

This rearrangement joins TRBV5-1 to TRBJ2-7; TRBD1 matches at 12 bases. The length of the CDR3 is 17 residues. The germline V gene encodes CDR1 SGHRS and CDR2 YFSETQ. Trimming at V came to 3 bases and at J to 9 bases, leaving 16 bases not matched to a gene. The DNA for the CDR3 is TGCGCCAGCAGCTACTTGGGGCGGGACAGGGGGCCCACTTGGCAGTACTTC. It yields the protein CASSYLGRDRGPTWQYF.

The chain links TRBV28 to TRBJ2-7; no clear D. The germline CDR1 and CDR2 sequences are MDHEN and SYDVKM. The CDR3 sequence is 13 residues long. Deletions cut 3 bases from V and 3 bases from J, with 9 bases between. The CDR3 here is CASSLVYGYEQYF. The DNA of the CDR3 is TGTGCCAGCAGTTTGGTCTACGGCTACGAGCAGTACTTC.

V is TRBV24-1 and J is TRBJ2-3, with D possibly matching TRBD2 (5 bases). CDR1 and CDR2 from the germline V gene are KGHDR and SFDVKD. Trimming cost V 10 bases and J 4 bases, with 11 bases left between them. CDR3 length equals 12 residues. Written as DNA, the CDR3 is TGTGCCACTTGTAGAGGGCCAGATACGCAGTATTTT. Translating gives CATCRGPDTQYF.

The sample holds one count of this clone. The chain recombines TRBV6-5 with TRBJ1-1; D is unresolved. Germline assignment: CDR1 MNHEY and CDR2 SVGAGI. The CDR3 spans 13 residues. V was pared by 6 bases and J by 6 bases, with 14 bases between. The CDR3 sequence is CASRTLVDSEAFF. In DNA, the CDR3 is TGTGCCAGCAGGACTTTGGTCGACTCTGAAGCTTTCTTT.

The chain joins TRBV28 to TRBJ1-2; TRBD1 matches at 12 bases. CDR1 is MDHEN and CDR2 is SYDVKM in the germline V gene. V was pared by 7 bases and J by 4 bases, with 10 bases of the junction left unmatched. The CDR3 totals 16 residues. CDR3 amino acids: CASTGTGGRTLYGYTF. The CDR3 region has the DNA TGTGCCAGCACCGGGACAGGGGGCCGGACGCTCTATGGCTACACCTTC.